The 3 T cell receptor beta chains below were found in one sample sequenced in a study of shared clonotypes between healthy human individuals. Method: immunoSEQ multiplex PCR; TCRdb's copy keeps in-frame clones and lacks some. In the table there are 650,000 to 750,000 clones, 72% of which are singletons. Source material: memory CD4+ T cells sorted from blood. Specified subset: CD45RA-negative fraction. The receptors come from a woman in her 30s in good health.

This sequence joins TRBV5-1 and TRBJ2-3, with D possibly being TRBD1 (6 bases). V dropped 3 bases and J dropped 6 bases, with 17 bases sitting between them. CDR1 is SGHRS and CDR2 is YFSETQ in the germline V gene. The CDR3 loop spans 15 amino acids. The CDR3 here is CASSSQGVRSDTQYF. The DNA for the CDR3 is TGCGCCAGCAGCTCACAGGGAGTTAGATCGGATACGCAGTATTTT.

In its sample, this clone was seen once. Mismatch with germline at one junction end may stem from a read error. The V and J genes are TRBV5-1 and TRBJ2-7; D is uncertain. The germline gives CDR1 SGHRS, CDR2 YFSETQ. This CDR3 comprises 14 residues. CDR3: CASSFPGYDPLQYF. In DNA, the CDR3 is TGTGCCAGCAGCTTCCCGGGCTACGACCCCCTACAGTACTTC.

V gene TRBV6-1 combines with J gene TRBJ2-5; D is unclear. V gave up 2 bases and J gave up 2 bases, with 6 bases separating them. The CDR3 is 13 amino acids. From germline, CDR1 is MNHNS and CDR2 SASEGT. CDR3 nucleotides: TGTGCCAGCAGTGAACTAACTCAAGAGACCCAGTACTTC. The encoded protein is CASSELTQETQYF.